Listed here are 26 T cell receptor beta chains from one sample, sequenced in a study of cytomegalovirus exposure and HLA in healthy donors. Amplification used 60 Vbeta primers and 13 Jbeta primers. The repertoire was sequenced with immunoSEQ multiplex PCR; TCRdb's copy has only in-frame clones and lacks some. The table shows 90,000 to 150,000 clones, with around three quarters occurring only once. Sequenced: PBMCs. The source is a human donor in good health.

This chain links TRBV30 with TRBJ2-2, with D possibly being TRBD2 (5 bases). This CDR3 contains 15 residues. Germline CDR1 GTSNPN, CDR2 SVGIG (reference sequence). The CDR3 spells CACQALGRGTGELFF. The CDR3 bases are TGTGCGTGCCAAGCTCTCGGACGGGGCACCGGGGAGCTGTTTTTT.

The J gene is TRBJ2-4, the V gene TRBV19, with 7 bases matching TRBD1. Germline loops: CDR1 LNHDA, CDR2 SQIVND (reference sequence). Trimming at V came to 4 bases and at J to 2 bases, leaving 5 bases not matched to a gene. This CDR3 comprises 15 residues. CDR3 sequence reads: CASSTTGLTKNIQYF. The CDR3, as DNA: TGTGCCAGTAGTACGACAGGGTTGACCAAAAACATTCAGTACTTC. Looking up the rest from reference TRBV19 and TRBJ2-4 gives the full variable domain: DGGITQSPKYLFRKEGQNVTLSCEQNLNHDAMYWYRQDPGQGLRLIYYSQIVNDFQKGDIAEGYSVSREKKESFPLTVTSAQKNPTAFYLCASSTTGLTKNIQYFGAGTRLSVL.

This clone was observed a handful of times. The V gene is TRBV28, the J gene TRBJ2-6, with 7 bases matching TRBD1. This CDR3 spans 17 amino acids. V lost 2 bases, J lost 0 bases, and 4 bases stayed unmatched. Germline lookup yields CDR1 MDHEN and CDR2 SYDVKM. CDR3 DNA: TGTGCCAGCAGTTTAGCCTCAGGGGGCTCTGGGGCCAACGTCCTGACTTTC. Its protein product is CASSLASGGSGANVLTF.

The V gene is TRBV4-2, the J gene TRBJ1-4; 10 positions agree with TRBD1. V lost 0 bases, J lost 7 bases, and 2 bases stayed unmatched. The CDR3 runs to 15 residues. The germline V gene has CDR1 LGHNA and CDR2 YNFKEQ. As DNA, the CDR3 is TGTGCCAGCAGCCAAGAGGGGACAGGGGTTGAAAAACTGTTTTTT. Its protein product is CASSQEGTGVEKLFF.

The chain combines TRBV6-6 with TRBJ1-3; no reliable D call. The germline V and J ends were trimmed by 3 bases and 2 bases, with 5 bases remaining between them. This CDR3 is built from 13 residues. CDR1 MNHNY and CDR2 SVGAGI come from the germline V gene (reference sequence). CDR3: CASSYPAGNTIYF. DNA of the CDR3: TGTGCCAGCAGTTATCCGGCTGGAAACACCATATATTTT.

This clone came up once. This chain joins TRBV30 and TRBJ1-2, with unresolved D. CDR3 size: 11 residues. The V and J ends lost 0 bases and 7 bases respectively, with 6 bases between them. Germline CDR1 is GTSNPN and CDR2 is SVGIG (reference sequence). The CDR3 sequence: CAWSVEFGYTF. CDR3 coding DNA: TGTGCCTGGAGTGTAGAGTTTGGCTACACCTTC.

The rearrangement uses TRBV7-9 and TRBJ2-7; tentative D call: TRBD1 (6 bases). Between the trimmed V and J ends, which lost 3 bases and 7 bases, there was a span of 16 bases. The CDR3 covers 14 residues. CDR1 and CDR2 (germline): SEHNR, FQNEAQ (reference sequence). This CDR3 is CASSLADSAGEQYF. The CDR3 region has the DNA TGTGCCAGCAGCTTGGCGGACAGCGCCGGAGAGCAGTACTTC.

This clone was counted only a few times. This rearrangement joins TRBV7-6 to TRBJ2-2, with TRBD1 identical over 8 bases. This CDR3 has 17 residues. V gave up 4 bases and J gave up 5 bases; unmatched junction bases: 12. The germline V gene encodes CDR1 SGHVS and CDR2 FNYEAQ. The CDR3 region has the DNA TGTGCCAGCAGCTCCCCCCCGGACAGGGCCGGTACCGGGGAGCTGTTTTTT. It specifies CASSSPPDRAGTGELFF.

CDR3 sequence: CASSLLKNYEQYF. The CDR3 bases are TGCGCCAGCAGCTTGTTGAAGAACTACGAGCAGTACTTC. V and J are TRBV5-1 and TRBJ2-5; D not certain. The J call may be wrong; the DNA end is better matched by TRBJ2-7. The CDR3 runs 13 residues. Germline V gene data show CDR1 as SGHRS and CDR2 as YFSETQ.

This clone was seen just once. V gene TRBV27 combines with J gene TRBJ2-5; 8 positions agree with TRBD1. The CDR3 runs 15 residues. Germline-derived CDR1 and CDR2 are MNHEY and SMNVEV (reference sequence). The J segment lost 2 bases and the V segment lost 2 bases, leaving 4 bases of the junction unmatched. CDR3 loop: CASSLGTGYQETQYF. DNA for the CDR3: TGTGCCAGCAGTTTAGGGACAGGTTATCAAGAGACCCAGTACTTC.

The CDR3 loop is CASSLVAGVFPDEQYF. CDR3 DNA sequence: TGCGCCAGCAGCTTGGTAGCAGGGGTTTTCCCAGACGAGCAGTACTTC. This chain uses TRBV5-1 with TRBJ2-7, with D perhaps matching TRBD1 (6 bases). Per the germline V gene, CDR1 is SGHRS and CDR2 is YFSETQ. The CDR3 is made up of 16 amino acids. The ends were cut back, 0 bases at V and 5 bases at J, with 18 bases in the middle.

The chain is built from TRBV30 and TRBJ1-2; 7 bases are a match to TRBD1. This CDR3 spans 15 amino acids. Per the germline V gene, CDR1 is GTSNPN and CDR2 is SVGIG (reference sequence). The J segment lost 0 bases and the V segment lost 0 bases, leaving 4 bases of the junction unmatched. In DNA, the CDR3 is TGTGCCTGGAGTGTTGGACAGGTCTCTAACTATGGCTACACCTTC. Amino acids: CAWSVGQVSNYGYTF.

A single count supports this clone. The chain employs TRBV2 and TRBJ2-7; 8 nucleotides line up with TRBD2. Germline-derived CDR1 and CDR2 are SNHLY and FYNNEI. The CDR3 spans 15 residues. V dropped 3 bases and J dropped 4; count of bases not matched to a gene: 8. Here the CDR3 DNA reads TGTGCCAGCAGTGACCCCGGGAGGGACGCGTACGAGCAGTACTTC. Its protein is CASSDPGRDAYEQYF. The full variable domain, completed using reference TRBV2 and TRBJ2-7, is EPEVTQTPSHQVTQMGQEVILRCVPISNHLYFYWYRQILGQKVEFLVSFYNNEISEKSEIFDDQFSVERPDGSNFTLKIRSTKLEDSAMYFCASSDPGRDAYEQYFGPGTRLTVT.

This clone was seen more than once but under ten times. The CDR3 loop reads CASSTRQVNTEAFF. In DNA form, the CDR3 reads TGTGCCAGCAGCACCCGACAGGTGAACACTGAAGCTTTCTTT. The genes are TRBV5-4 and TRBJ1-1, with TRBD1 as a possible D gene (6 bases). Germline V gene lookup returns CDR1 SGHNT and CDR2 YYREEE (reference sequence). The CDR3 sequence is 14 residues long. Trimming cost V 4 bases and J 0 bases, with 10 bases left between them.

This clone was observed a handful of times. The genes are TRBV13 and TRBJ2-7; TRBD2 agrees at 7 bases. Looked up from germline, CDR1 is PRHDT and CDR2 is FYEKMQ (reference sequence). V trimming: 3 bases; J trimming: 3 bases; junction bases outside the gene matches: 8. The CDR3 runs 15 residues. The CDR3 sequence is CASSFKASGFYEQYF. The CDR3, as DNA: TGTGCCAGCAGCTTTAAGGCTAGCGGATTCTACGAGCAGTACTTC.

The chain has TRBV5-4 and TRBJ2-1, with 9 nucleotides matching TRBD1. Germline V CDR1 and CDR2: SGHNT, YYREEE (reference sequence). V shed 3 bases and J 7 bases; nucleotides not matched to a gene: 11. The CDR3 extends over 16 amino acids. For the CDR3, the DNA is TGTGCCAGCAGCTCACAGGGGGCGCGAAAGGGGAATGAGCAGTTCTTC. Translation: CASSSQGARKGNEQFF.

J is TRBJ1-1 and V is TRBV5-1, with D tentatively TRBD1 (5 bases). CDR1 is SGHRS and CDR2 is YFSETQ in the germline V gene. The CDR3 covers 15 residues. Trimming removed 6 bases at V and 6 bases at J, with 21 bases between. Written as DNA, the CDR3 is TGCGCCAGCAACAGGTTCTGGGAAGGAGAGGCTGAAGCTTTCTTT. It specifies CASNRFWEGEAEAFF.

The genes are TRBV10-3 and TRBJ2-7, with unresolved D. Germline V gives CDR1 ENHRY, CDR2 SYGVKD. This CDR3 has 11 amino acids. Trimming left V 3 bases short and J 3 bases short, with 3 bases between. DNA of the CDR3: TGTGCCATCAGTGACAGCTACGAGCAGTACTTC. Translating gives CAISDSYEQYF.

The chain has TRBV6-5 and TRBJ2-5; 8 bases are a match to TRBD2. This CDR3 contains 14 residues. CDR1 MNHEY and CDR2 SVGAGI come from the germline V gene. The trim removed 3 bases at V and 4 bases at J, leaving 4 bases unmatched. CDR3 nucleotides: TGTGCCAGCAGTTATTTCAGCGGGAGAGAGACCCAGTACTTC. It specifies CASSYFSGRETQYF.

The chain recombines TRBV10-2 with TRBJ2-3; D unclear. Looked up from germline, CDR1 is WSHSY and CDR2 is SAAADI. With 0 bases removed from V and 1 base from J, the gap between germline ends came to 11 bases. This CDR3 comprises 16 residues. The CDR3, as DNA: TGCGCCAGCAGTGAGTCAGCTCGGGTGGGCACAGATACGCAGTATTTT. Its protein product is CASSESARVGTDTQYF.

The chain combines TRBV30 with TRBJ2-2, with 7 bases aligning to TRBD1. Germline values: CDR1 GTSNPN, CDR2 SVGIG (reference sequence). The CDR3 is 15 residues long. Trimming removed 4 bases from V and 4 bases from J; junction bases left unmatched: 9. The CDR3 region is CAWNRGGQPTGELFF. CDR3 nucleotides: TGTGCCTGGAATAGAGGGGGACAGCCCACCGGGGAGCTGTTTTTT.

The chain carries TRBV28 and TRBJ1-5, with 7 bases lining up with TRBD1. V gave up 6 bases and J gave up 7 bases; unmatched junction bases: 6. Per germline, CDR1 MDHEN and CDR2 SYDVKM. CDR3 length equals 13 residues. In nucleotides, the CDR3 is TGTGCCAGCAGCCAACAGGGGTACCAGCCCCAGCATTTT. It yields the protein CASSQQGYQPQHF.

CDR3 loop: CASRDRANNEQFF. CDR3 DNA sequence: TGTGCCAGCCGGGACAGGGCAAACAATGAGCAGTTCTTC. This chain uses TRBV19 with TRBJ2-1, with 9 positions matching TRBD1. CDR3 size: 13 residues. The trim removed 9 bases at V and 5 bases at J, leaving 5 bases unmatched. Per germline, CDR1 LNHDA and CDR2 SQIVND (reference sequence). Full variable domain (remainder filled in from reference TRBV19 and TRBJ2-1): DGGITQSPKYLFRKEGQNVTLSCEQNLNHDAMYWYRQDPGQGLRLIYYSQIVNDFQKGDIAEGYSVSREKKESFPLTVTSAQKNPTAFYLCASRDRANNEQFFGPGTRLTVL.

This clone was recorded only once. The CDR3 DNA follows: TGTGCCAGCAGCCCGACGACAGAAAAAGAGACCCAGTACTTC. It is translated as CASSPTTEKETQYF. The chain carries TRBV5-4 and TRBJ2-5; TRBD1 is a possible D gene (5 bases). V gave up 4 bases and J gave up 3 bases, with 13 bases separating them. Germline V gene sequence: CDR1 SGHNT, CDR2 YYREEE (reference sequence). CDR3 length equals 14 residues. The complete variable domain, with remaining parts taken from reference TRBV5-4 and TRBJ2-5, reads ETGVTQSPTHLIKTRGQQVTLRCSSQSGHNTVSWYQQALGQGPQFIFQYYREEENGRGNFPPRFSGLQFPNYSSELNVNALELDDSALYLCASSPTTEKETQYFGPGTRLLVL.

The CDR3 DNA reads as TGTGCCAGCAGCCCCAGGACTAGCGGGAAAGATACGCAGTATTTT. Protein: CASSPRTSGKDTQYF. The V call is TRBV7-9, the J call TRBJ2-3; TRBD2 agrees at 12 bases. Germline V gene lookup returns CDR1 SEHNR and CDR2 FQNEAQ (reference sequence). V gave up 5 bases and J gave up 5 bases; unmatched junction bases: 5. The CDR3 length is 15 residues.

The CDR3: CASSQDSGNTIYF. The CDR3, as DNA: TGTGCCAGCAGCCAGGACTCTGGAAACACCATATATTTT. The chain employs TRBV6-6 and TRBJ1-3; no clear D gene. CDR1 is MNHNY and CDR2 is SVGAGI in the germline V gene (reference sequence). The V end lost 6 bases, the J end lost 0 bases, and 6 bases lay between the germline ends. CDR3 length: 13 residues.